The T cell receptor (beta chain) under discussion was sequenced for a study of response to subunit inactivated influenza vaccine. Study-level points and caveats: A suggestion made by the authors is that each seasonal influenza vaccination recruits few new T cells.

Notes on this clonotype: Its specificity is unknown.

TCRdb analysed the RT-PCR reads with MiXCR anew, one entry per CDR3 protein. The sample lists around 520,000 distinct CDR3 sequences, 12% occurring once. This material consisted of PBMCs from blood, taken on the day of vaccination. This sequence originates from a man aged 45-65 years who received an inactivated influenza vaccine.

The CDR3 bases are TGTGCCAGCAGTTGGACAGGGGTAAATCAGCCCCAGCATTTT. Residues: CASSWTGVNQPQHF. The chain employs TRBV6-2 or TRBV6-3 and TRBJ1-5, with 9 bases that match TRBD1. CDR1 is MNHEY and CDR2 is SVGEGT in the germline V gene. The CDR3 extends over 14 amino acids. Losses at the gene ends were 4 bases for V and 4 bases for J; bases not matched to a gene: 2.